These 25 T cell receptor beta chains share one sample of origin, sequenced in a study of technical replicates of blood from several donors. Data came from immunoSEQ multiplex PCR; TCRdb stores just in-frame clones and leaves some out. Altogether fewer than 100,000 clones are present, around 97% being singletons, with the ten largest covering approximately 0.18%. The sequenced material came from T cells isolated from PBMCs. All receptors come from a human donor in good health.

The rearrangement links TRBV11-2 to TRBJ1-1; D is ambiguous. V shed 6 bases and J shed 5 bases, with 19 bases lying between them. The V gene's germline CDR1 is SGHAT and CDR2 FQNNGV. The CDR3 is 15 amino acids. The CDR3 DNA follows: TGTGCCAGCAGGAGTGGTGTCCTATCCTCTACTGAAGCTTTCTTT. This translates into CASRSGVLSSTEAFF. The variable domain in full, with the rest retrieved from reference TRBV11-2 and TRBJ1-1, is EAGVAQSPRYKIIEKRQSVAFWCNPISGHATLYWYQQILGQGPKLLIQFQNNGVVDDSQLPKDRFSAERLKGVDSTLKIQPAKLEDSAVYLCASRSGVLSSTEAFFGQGTRLTVV.

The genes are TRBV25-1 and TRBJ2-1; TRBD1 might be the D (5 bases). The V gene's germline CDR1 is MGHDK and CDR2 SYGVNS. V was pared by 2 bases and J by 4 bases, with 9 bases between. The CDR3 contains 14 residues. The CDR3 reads CASSEGDSYNEQFF. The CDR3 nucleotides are TGTGCCAGCAGTGAAGGCGACAGTTACAATGAGCAGTTCTTC.

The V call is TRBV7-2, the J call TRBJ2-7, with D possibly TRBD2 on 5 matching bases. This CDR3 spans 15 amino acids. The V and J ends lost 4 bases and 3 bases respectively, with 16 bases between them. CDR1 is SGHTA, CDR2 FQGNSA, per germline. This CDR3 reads CASSSQAAAIYEQYF. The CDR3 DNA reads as TGTGCCAGCAGCTCTCAGGCAGCGGCCATCTACGAGCAGTACTTC.

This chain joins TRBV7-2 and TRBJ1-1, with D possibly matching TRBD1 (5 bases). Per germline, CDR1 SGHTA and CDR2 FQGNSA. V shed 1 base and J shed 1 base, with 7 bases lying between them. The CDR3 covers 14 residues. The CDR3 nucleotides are TGTGCCAGCAGCTTAGTCGGGGGGAACACTGAAGCTTTCTTT. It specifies CASSLVGGNTEAFF. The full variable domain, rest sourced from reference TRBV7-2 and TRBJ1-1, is GAGVSQSPSNKVTEKGKDVELRCDPISGHTALYWYRQSLGQGLEFLIYFQGNSAPDKSGLPSDRFSAERTGGSVSTLTIQRTQQEDSAVYLCASSLVGGNTEAFFGQGTRLTVV.

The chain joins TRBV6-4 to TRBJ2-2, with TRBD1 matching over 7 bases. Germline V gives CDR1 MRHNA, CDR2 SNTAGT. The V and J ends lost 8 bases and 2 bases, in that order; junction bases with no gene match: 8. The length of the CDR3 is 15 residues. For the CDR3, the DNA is TGTGCCAGCGGCGCAGGGACAGACAACACCGGGGAGCTGTTTTTT. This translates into CASGAGTDNTGELFF.

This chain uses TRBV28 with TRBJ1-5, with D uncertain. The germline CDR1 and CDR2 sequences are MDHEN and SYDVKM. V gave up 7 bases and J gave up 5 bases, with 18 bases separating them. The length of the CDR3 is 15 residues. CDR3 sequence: CASTVALQLYQPQHF. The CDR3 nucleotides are TGTGCCAGCACCGTAGCCTTGCAGCTCTATCAGCCCCAGCATTTT.

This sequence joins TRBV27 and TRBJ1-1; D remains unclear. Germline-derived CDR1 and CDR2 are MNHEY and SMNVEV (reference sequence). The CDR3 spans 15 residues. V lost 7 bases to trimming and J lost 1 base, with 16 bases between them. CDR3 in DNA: TGTGCCAGCACCACATGGCGGGGTAGGAACACTGAAGCTTTCTTT. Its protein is CASTTWRGRNTEAFF.

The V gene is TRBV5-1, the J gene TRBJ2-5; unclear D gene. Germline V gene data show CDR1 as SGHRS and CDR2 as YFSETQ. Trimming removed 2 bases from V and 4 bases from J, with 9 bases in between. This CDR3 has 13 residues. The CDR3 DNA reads TGCGCCAGCAGCTTAATTCCAGGAGAGACCCAGTACTTC. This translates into CASSLIPGETQYF.

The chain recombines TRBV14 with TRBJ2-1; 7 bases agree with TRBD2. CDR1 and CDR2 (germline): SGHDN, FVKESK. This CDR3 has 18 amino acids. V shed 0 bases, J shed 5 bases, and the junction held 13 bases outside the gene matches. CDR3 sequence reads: CASSQEDSNAGVNNEQFF. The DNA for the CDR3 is TGTGCCAGCAGCCAAGAAGATAGTAACGCGGGAGTGAACAATGAGCAGTTCTTC.

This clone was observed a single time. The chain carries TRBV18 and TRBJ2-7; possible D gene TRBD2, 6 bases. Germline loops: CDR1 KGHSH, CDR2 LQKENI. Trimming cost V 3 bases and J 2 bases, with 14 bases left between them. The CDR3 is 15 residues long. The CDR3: CASSPTERATYEQYF. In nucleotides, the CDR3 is TGTGCCAGCTCACCGACCGAGCGGGCTACCTACGAGCAGTACTTC.

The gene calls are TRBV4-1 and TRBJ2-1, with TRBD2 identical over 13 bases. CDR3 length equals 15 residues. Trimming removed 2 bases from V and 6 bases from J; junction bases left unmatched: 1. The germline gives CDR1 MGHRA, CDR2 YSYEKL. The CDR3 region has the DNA TGCGCCAGCAGCCAAACTAGCGGGAGGGGCAATGAGCAGTTCTTC. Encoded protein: CASSQTSGRGNEQFF.

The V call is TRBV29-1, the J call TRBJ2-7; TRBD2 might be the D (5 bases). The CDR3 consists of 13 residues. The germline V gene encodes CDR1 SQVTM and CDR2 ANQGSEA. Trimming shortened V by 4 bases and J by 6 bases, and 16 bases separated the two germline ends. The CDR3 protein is CSVGPSSSSEQYF. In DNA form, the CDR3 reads TGCAGCGTTGGCCCTAGCTCTTCGAGCGAGCAGTACTTC.

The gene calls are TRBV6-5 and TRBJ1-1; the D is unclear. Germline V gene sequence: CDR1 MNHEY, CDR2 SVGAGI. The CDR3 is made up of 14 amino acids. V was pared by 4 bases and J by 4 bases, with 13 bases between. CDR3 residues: CASSWGGLITEAFF. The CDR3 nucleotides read TGTGCCAGCAGTTGGGGAGGACTAATCACTGAAGCTTTCTTT.

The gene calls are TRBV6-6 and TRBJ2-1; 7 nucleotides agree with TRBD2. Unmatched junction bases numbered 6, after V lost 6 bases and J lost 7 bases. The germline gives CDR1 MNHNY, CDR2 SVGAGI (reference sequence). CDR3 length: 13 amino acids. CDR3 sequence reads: CASRRAGLNEQFF. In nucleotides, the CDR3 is TGTGCCAGCAGGAGAGCGGGGCTGAATGAGCAGTTCTTC.

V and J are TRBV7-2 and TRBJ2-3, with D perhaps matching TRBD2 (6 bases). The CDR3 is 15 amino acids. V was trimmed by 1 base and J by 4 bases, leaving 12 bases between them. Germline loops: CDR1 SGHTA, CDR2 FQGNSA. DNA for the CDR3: TGTGCCAGCAGCTTAGTGGGGGGTTGGTCAGATACGCAGTATTTT. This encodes CASSLVGGWSDTQYF.

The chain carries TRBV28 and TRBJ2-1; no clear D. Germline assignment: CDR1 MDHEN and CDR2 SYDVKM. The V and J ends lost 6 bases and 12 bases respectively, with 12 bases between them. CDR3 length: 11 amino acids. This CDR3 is CASSLGIGQFF. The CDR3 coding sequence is TGTGCCAGCAGCCTGGGCATTGGGCAGTTCTTC.

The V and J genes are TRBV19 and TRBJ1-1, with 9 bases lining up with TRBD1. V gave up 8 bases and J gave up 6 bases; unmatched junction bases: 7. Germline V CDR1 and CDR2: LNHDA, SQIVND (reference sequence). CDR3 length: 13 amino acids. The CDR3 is CASLGTGNPEAFF. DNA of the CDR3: TGTGCCAGTCTTGGGACAGGGAATCCTGAAGCTTTCTTT.

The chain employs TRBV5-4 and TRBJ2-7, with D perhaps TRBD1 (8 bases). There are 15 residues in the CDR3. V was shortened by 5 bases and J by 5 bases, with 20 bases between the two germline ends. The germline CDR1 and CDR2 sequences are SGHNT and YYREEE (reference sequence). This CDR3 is CASRPTGGGVDEQYF. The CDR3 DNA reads TGTGCCAGCAGACCTACAGGGGGAGGGGTCGACGAGCAGTACTTC.

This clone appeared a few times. The CDR3 nucleotides are TGCAGCGTCCGGGACACTGAAGCTTTCTTT. This encodes CSVRDTEAFF. The chain carries TRBV29-1 and TRBJ1-1; no reliable D call. Trimming took off 6 bases at V and 3 bases at J, with 5 bases between the two ends. CDR3 length: 10 amino acids. CDR1 is SQVTM, CDR2 ANQGSEA, per germline. The full variable domain, in which reference TRBV29-1 and TRBJ1-1 provide the parts outside the CDR3, is SAVISQKPSRDICQRGTSLTIQCQVDSQVTMMFWYRQQPGQSLTLIATANQGSEATYESGFVIDKFPISRPNLTFSTLTVSNMSPEDSSIYLCSVRDTEAFFGQGTRLTVV.

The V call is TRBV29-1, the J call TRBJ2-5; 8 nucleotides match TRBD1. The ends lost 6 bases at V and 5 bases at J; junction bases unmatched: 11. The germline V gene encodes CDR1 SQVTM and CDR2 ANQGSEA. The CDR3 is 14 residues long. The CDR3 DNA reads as TGCAGCGTACAGGGGGTTGAGTTGAGGGAGACCCAGTACTTC. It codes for CSVQGVELRETQYF. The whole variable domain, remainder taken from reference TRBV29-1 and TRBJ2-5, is SAVISQKPSRDICQRGTSLTIQCQVDSQVTMMFWYRQQPGQSLTLIATANQGSEATYESGFVIDKFPISRPNLTFSTLTVSNMSPEDSSIYLCSVQGVELRETQYFGPGTRLLVL.

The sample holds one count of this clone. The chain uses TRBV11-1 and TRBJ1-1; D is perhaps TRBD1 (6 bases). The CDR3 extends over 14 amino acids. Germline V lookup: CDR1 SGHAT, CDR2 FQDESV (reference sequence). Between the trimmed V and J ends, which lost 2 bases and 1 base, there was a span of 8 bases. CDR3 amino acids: CASSLQGPNTEAFF. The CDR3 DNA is TGTGCCAGCAGCTTACAGGGGCCGAACACTGAAGCTTTCTTT.

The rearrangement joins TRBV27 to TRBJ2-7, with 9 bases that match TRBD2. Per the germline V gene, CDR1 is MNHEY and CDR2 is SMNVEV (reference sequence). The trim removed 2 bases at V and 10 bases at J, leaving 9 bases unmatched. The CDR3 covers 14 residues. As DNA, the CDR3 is TGTGCCAGCAGTTTAGCGGCTAGCGGGGCTCTTCAGTACTTC. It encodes CASSLAASGALQYF.

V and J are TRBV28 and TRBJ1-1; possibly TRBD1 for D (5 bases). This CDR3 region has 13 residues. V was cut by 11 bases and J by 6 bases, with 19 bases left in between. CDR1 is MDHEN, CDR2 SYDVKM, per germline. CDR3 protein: CAGLDRDSAEAFF. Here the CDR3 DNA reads TGTGCCGGATTAGACCGGGACTCAGCTGAAGCTTTCTTT.

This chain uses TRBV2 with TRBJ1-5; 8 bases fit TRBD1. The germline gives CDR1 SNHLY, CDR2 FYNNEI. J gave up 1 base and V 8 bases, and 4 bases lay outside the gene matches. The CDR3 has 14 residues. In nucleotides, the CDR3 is TGTGCCAGCGGCGGACAGGGAAGCAATCAGCCCCAGCATTTT. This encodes CASGGQGSNQPQHF. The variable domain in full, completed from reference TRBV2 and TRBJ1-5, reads EPEVTQTPSHQVTQMGQEVILRCVPISNHLYFYWYRQILGQKVEFLVSFYNNEISEKSEIFDDQFSVERPDGSNFTLKIRSTKLEDSAMYFCASGGQGSNQPQHFGDGTRLSIL.

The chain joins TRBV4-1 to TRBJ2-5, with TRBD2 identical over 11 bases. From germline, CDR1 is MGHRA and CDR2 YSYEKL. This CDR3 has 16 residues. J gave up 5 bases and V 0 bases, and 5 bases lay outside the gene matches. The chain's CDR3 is CASSQETSGGWETQYF. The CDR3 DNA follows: TGCGCCAGCAGCCAAGAAACTAGCGGGGGCTGGGAGACCCAGTACTTC.